The entry that follows covers one T cell receptor (beta chain) sequence. Its antigen is undetermined. The sample comes from a study of beta chain features in type 1 diabetes. Isolated RNA was reverse transcribed in full, so expressed TCRB transcripts were sequenced. TCRdb's copy holds only in-frame clones and misses some; the assay was immunoSEQ multiplex PCR. The table shows some 660,000 clones, with around 15% occurring only once. General study findings and limits: People with Type 1 diabetes carried modestly yet significantly shorter TCRB CDR3s in all four CD4+ subsets.

The CDR3 runs 13 residues. Per the germline V gene, CDR1 is SNHLY and CDR2 is FYNNEI. Trimming took off 2 bases at V and 1 base at J, with 4 bases between the two ends. Specimen: naive CD4+ T cells from blood. The chain is built from TRBV2 and TRBJ2-3; unclear D gene. The receptor was isolated from a man in his late teens or twenties with type 1 diabetes. DNA for the CDR3: TGTGCCAGCAGTGAACTCGGCACAGATACGCAGTATTTT. As protein: CASSELGTDTQYF.